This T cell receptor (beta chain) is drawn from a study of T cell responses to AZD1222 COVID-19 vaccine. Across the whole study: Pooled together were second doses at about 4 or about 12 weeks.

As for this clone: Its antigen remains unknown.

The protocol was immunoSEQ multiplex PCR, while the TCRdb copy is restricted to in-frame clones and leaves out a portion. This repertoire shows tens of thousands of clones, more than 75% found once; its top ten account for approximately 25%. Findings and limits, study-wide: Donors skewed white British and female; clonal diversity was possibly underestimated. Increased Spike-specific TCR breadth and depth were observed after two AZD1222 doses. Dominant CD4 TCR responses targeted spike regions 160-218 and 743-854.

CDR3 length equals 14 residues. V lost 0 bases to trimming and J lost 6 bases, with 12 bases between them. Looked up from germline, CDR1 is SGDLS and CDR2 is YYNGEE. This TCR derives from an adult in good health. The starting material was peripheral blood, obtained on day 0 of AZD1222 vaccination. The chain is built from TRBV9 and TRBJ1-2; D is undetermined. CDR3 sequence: CASSVGSTVNGYTF. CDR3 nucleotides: TGTGCCAGCAGCGTAGGGAGTACGGTAAATGGCTACACCTTC.